This entry concerns a single T cell receptor (beta chain). The antigen remains unidentified. These data are taken from a study of shared clonotypes between healthy human individuals. In germline, CDR1 is LNHDA, CDR2 SQIVND (reference sequence). The junction had 5 bases not matched to a gene; V was cut back by 9 bases and J by 2 bases. There are 14 residues in the CDR3. Caucasian adults residing in Nashville, Tennessee made up all the donors. Unsorted samples used roughly 99 million PBMCs for genomic DNA. TCRdb's copy holds only in-frame clones and misses some; the assay was immunoSEQ multiplex PCR. The sample carries around 450,000 clones, roughly 77% recorded once. Study results and caveats: Donor scarcity curtailed the genetic and exposure-history diversity represented herein.

This TCR derives from a woman in her 40s in good health. Some clones in this sample may be carry-over from other donors' samples. Input material: PBMCs. This sequence joins TRBV19 and TRBJ2-5, with 11 positions matching TRBD2. The CDR3 loop reads CASGRTSGQETQYF. CDR3 DNA: TGTGCCAGCGGGAGGACTAGCGGGCAAGAGACCCAGTACTTC.